The 20 T cell receptor beta chains in this list originate from one sample, sequenced in a study of identical twins. Each CDR3 protein is one row after TCRdb ran MiXCR on the 5' RACE reads. The sample has nearly 250,000 distinct CDR3 sequences; approximately 7% are singletons. In addition, the sample was reused for a study of yellow fever vaccine responses in identical twins.

What was sequenced was memory (CD45RO+) T cells sorted from blood. The origin of the receptors is a woman between 18 and 30 years old in good health.

This clonotype came up many times. This chain connects TRBV19 to TRBJ1-5; D call uncertain. Germline V CDR1 and CDR2: LNHDA, SQIVND (reference sequence). This CDR3 spans 14 amino acids. V was cut by 3 bases and J by 9 bases, with 15 bases left in between. Written as DNA, the CDR3 is TGTGCCAGTAGTATTGGCACCATTTTGTCGCCCCAGCATTTT. This sequence encodes CASSIGTILSPQHF.

There are many counts of this clonotype. The chain links TRBV9 to TRBJ2-3; TRBD2 matches 9 bases. This CDR3 is built from 16 residues. J lost 2 bases, V lost 0 bases, and 4 bases had no gene match. Per germline, CDR1 SGDLS and CDR2 YYNGEE. CDR3 coding DNA: TGTGCCAGCAGCGTAGGGCTAGCGGGGAACACAGATACGCAGTATTTT. As protein: CASSVGLAGNTDTQYF.

This clonotype was counted many times. V and J are TRBV28 and TRBJ2-2; 9 bases align to TRBD2. CDR1 and CDR2 from the germline V gene are MDHEN and SYDVKM. CDR3 length: 17 residues. V shed 8 bases, J shed 2 bases, and the junction held 12 bases outside the gene matches. The CDR3 is CASAGMRGGRNTGELFF. In nucleotides, the CDR3 is TGTGCCAGCGCTGGCATGCGGGGGGGGAGAAACACCGGGGAGCTGTTTTTT.

The sample holds a few counts of this clonotype. This chain uses TRBV28 with TRBJ2-3, with D possibly matching TRBD1 (6 bases). Germline V gene lookup returns CDR1 MDHEN and CDR2 SYDVKM. Trimming took 2 bases from V and 7 from J, leaving 13 bases between them. The CDR3 runs to 14 residues. The CDR3 protein is CASSLGGLLHTQYF. DNA of the CDR3: TGTGCCAGCAGTTTAGGGGGCCTCTTACATACGCAGTATTTT.

The chain uses TRBV25-1 and TRBJ2-1, with 10 bases lining up with TRBD2. Trimming cost V 3 bases and J 7 bases; bases outside gene matches: 9. Germline CDR1 and CDR2: MGHDK and SYGVNS. The CDR3 sequence is 16 residues long. CDR3 in DNA: TGTGCCAGCAGTGAGCGAGCGGGAGGGCCGGGGAATGAGCAGTTCTTC. This sequence encodes CASSERAGGPGNEQFF.

The gene calls are TRBV20-1 and TRBJ2-3; no clear D. The CDR3 contains 13 residues. Per germline, CDR1 DFQATT and CDR2 SNEGSKA (reference sequence). With 5 bases removed from V and 1 base from J, the gap between germline ends came to 10 bases. CDR3 sequence (DNA): TGCAGTGCTTACCATTCCGGCACAGATACGCAGTATTTT. Encoded protein: CSAYHSGTDTQYF.

This clonotype was counted a few times. The V gene is TRBV4-1, the J gene TRBJ1-2; D is perhaps TRBD1 (5 bases). The V end was cut by 0 bases, the J end by 6 bases, with 14 bases between. CDR3 length: 15 amino acids. Germline CDR1 and CDR2: MGHRA and YSYEKL. DNA for the CDR3: TGCGCCAGCAGCCAAGATGCGACAGATAGGGATGGCTACACCTTC. Translated, it gives CASSQDATDRDGYTF.

The V call is TRBV10-1, the J call TRBJ2-3; D possibly uses TRBD1 or TRBD2 (6 bases each). CDR1 is WNHNN and CDR2 is SYGVQD in the germline V gene (reference sequence). This CDR3 region has 13 residues. Trimming left V 5 bases short and J 5 bases short, with 11 bases between. CDR3 protein: CASSTGTEDTQYF. Here the CDR3 DNA reads TGCGCCAGCAGTACAGGGACTGAAGATACGCAGTATTTT.

This clonotype was recorded many times. The V gene is TRBV5-1, the J gene TRBJ2-1; possible D gene TRBD2, 6 bases. V lost 2 bases and J 5 bases, leaving 14 bases between the germline ends. This CDR3 comprises 15 residues. Looked up from germline, CDR1 is SGHRS and CDR2 is YFSETQ. This chain's CDR3 is CASSLSLAANNEQFF. Here the CDR3 DNA reads TGCGCCAGCAGCTTAAGTTTAGCGGCAAACAATGAGCAGTTCTTC.

There are many counts of this clonotype. The V gene is TRBV7-2, the J gene TRBJ2-7; 15 bases map to TRBD2. Germline CDR1 and CDR2: SGHTA and FQGNSA. J was trimmed by 4 bases and V by 2 bases; bases with no gene match: 3. The CDR3 has 16 amino acids. Here the CDR3 reads CASSLKGLAGGYEQYF. The DNA for the CDR3 is TGTGCCAGCAGCTTAAAAGGACTAGCGGGAGGGTACGAGCAGTACTTC.

This clonotype was counted at least ten times. The chain employs TRBV12-3 or TRBV12-4 and TRBJ1-6, with TRBD1 matching over 7 bases. V dropped 6 bases and J dropped 9; count of bases not matched to a gene: 5. The CDR3 is 13 amino acids. The CDR3 loop reads CASSPGTVSPLHF. CDR3 coding DNA: TGTGCCAGCAGCCCCGGGACAGTTTCACCCCTCCACTTT.

J is TRBJ2-1 and V is TRBV7-9; the D gene is possibly TRBD2 (6 bases). V gave up 4 bases and J gave up 10 bases, with 14 bases separating them. This CDR3 has 13 residues. Germline CDR1 and CDR2: SEHNR and FQNEAQ (reference sequence). This CDR3 reads CASSSAAGREQFF. In nucleotides, the CDR3 is TGTGCCAGCAGCTCGGCCGCCGGGAGAGAGCAGTTCTTC.

This clonotype was found many times. The chain's CDR3 is CASSGGLGETQYF. CDR3 nucleotides: TGTGCCAGCAGTGGGGGACTGGGGGAGACCCAGTACTTC. The chain employs TRBV2 and TRBJ2-5, with TRBD2 as a possible D gene (6 bases). Germline loops: CDR1 SNHLY, CDR2 FYNNEI. The CDR3 contains 13 residues. The ends were cut back, 4 bases at V and 5 bases at J, with 11 bases in the middle.

The CDR3 here is CASSAPRGGSTDTQYF. The CDR3 DNA is TGTGCCAGCAGTGCCCCTCGCGGGGGCAGCACAGATACGCAGTATTTT. The V and J genes are TRBV2 and TRBJ2-3; D is possibly TRBD2 (7 bases). The germline CDR1 and CDR2 sequences are SNHLY and FYNNEI. CDR3 length equals 16 residues. Trimming took off 4 bases at V and 0 bases at J, with 14 bases between the two ends.

The chain employs TRBV5-1 and TRBJ1-6; D gene unclear. The germline gives CDR1 SGHRS, CDR2 YFSETQ. V was trimmed by 3 bases and J by 9 bases, leaving 16 bases between them. The CDR3 is 15 amino acids. In DNA form, the CDR3 reads TGCGCCAGCAGCTCCGGGAGGGTTGTGAGTTCACCCCTCCACTTT. Its translation: CASSSGRVVSSPLHF.

There are many counts of this clonotype. The V gene is TRBV6-2 or TRBV6-3, the J gene TRBJ2-1, with a possible D match to TRBD2 (6 bases). Trimming cost V 7 bases and J 5 bases, with 18 bases left between them. Per germline, CDR1 MNHEY and CDR2 SVGEGT. The CDR3 loop spans 15 amino acids. The CDR3 spells CASTYRGLLNNEQFF. The CDR3 nucleotides are TGTGCCAGCACCTATAGGGGACTTCTTAACAATGAGCAGTTCTTC.

The table lists this clonotype with many counts. The rearrangement joins TRBV12-3 or TRBV12-4 to TRBJ1-2; D is ambiguous. V lost 5 bases, J lost 4 bases, and 8 bases lay in between. This CDR3 spans 12 amino acids. For the CDR3, the DNA is TGTGCCAGCAGTGTTGACACCTATGGCTACACCTTC. Translation: CASSVDTYGYTF.

This clonotype has at least ten counts. The rearrangement links TRBV4-1 to TRBJ2-1, with TRBD2 identical over 8 bases. The junction had 3 bases not matched to a gene; V was cut back by 0 bases and J by 5 bases. This CDR3 has 15 amino acids. From germline, CDR1 is MGHRA and CDR2 YSYEKL. The CDR3: CASSQELAGNNEQFF. In DNA, the CDR3 is TGCGCCAGCAGCCAAGAGTTAGCGGGAAACAATGAGCAGTTCTTC.

This clonotype was detected a few times. This chain links TRBV6-4 with TRBJ2-3; 9 bases are shared with TRBD2. With 3 bases clipped from V and 2 bases from J, the junction kept 6 bases outside the gene matches. The CDR3 has 16 residues. The germline V gene has CDR1 MRHNA and CDR2 SNTAGT. CDR3 bases: TGTGCCAGCAGTGAGATAGCGGGGGCGATCACAGATACGCAGTATTTT. Amino acid sequence: CASSEIAGAITDTQYF.

This clonotype was detected a few times. The junction differs from germline at one of its ends, possibly a read error. This chain links TRBV6-2 or TRBV6-3 with TRBJ1-1, with 8 bases fitting TRBD1. Germline CDR1 is MNHEY and CDR2 is SVGEGT. There are 16 residues in the CDR3. The CDR3 nucleotides are TGTGCCAGCAGTTACCGTATAGTCACCGGGACAGGTGAAACTTTCTTT. Protein product: CASSYRIVTGTGETFF.